One sample yielded the 13 T cell receptor beta chains listed below, sequenced in a study of blood T cells in healthy people across ages. Through a sample-barcoded 5' primer and a J-beta primer mix, a second PCR was run for roughly 7 to 11 cycles. TCRdb itself ran the 5' RACE reads through MiXCR, one entry per CDR3 protein. The table records approximately 900,000 distinct CDR3 sequences, roughly 52% of them present only once. The source material was blood. The receptors were sampled from a man aged 30 to 39 in good health.

This sequence joins TRBV7-6 and TRBJ2-1, with 11 bases matching TRBD1. V trimming: 3 bases; J trimming: 9 bases; junction bases outside the gene matches: 10. This CDR3 has 16 amino acids. Germline V gene sequence: CDR1 SGHVS, CDR2 FNYEAQ. The CDR3 here is CASSFAGTGGLGEQFF. As DNA, the CDR3 is TGTGCCAGCAGCTTCGCCGGGACAGGGGGGCTCGGTGAGCAGTTCTTC.

V gene TRBV28 combines with J gene TRBJ2-5; TRBD1 or TRBD2 may be the D gene (5 bases each). The CDR3 consists of 15 residues. V gave up 5 bases and J gave up 1 base, with 14 bases separating them. Germline-derived CDR1 and CDR2 are MDHEN and SYDVKM. The CDR3 DNA reads as TGTGCCAGCAGTCGGGACGGAGTCCTCCAAGAGACCCAGTACTTC. It is translated as CASSRDGVLQETQYF. The variable domain in full, with the rest retrieved from reference TRBV28 and TRBJ2-5, is DVKVTQSSRYLVKRTGEKVFLECVQDMDHENMFWYRQDPGLGLRLIYFSYDVKMKEKGDIPEGYSVSREKKERFSLILESASTNQTSMYLCASSRDGVLQETQYFGPGTRLLVL.

Many counts were recorded for this clonotype. V gene TRBV29-1 combines with J gene TRBJ2-1; 7 nucleotides match TRBD1. The CDR3 extends over 13 amino acids. From germline, CDR1 is SQVTM and CDR2 ANQGSEA. J was trimmed by 4 bases and V by 4 bases; bases with no gene match: 4. The CDR3 region is CSVVRTGYNEQFF. CDR3 DNA: TGCAGCGTTGTTCGGACAGGATACAATGAGCAGTTCTTC.

The V and J genes are TRBV14 and TRBJ1-5, with D perhaps TRBD1 (5 bases). The germline V gene encodes CDR1 SGHDN and CDR2 FVKESK. The CDR3 covers 14 residues. V shed 4 bases and J shed 3 bases, with 10 bases lying between them. In DNA form, the CDR3 reads TGTGCCAGCAGCCCAGCAGGGTTCAATCAGCCCCAGCATTTT. This codes for CASSPAGFNQPQHF.

The V and J genes are TRBV27 and TRBJ1-4; 7 bases align to TRBD1. Trimming took 7 bases from V and 3 from J; bases not matched to a gene: 5. The CDR3 has 14 residues. Per the germline V gene, CDR1 is MNHEY and CDR2 is SMNVEV (reference sequence). CDR3 in DNA: TGTGCCAGCAAGGGGGCGACGGCTAATGAAAAACTGTTTTTT. It is translated as CASKGATANEKLFF.

This chain joins TRBV3-1 and TRBJ1-1; 8 positions match TRBD1. The CDR3 has 15 residues. V lost 4 bases and J lost 5; bases outside the gene matches: 9. Germline V gene data show CDR1 as LGHDT and CDR2 as YNNKEL (reference sequence). The chain's CDR3 is CASSPTTGAQTEAFF. CDR3 coding DNA: TGTGCCAGCAGCCCGACGACAGGGGCGCAGACTGAAGCTTTCTTT.

In nucleotides, the CDR3 is TGTGCTAGTGGTTTAACCGGGCAGACACAAGAGACCCAGTACTTC. Translation gives CASGLTGQTQETQYF. V gene TRBV12-5 combines with J gene TRBJ2-5; no clear D. In germline, CDR1 is LGHNT, CDR2 FRNRAP. V lost 3 bases, J lost 2 bases, and 13 bases lay in between. The length of the CDR3 is 15 residues.

This clonotype appeared many times. The rearrangement links TRBV7-2 to TRBJ2-1, with D perhaps TRBD2 (6 bases). With 5 bases removed from V and 1 base from J, the gap between germline ends came to 12 bases. Germline CDR1 SGHTA, CDR2 FQGNSA. This CDR3 has 15 residues. The CDR3 region has the DNA TGTGCCAGCAGCCAAGATCGGGGGTCCTACAATGAGCAGTTCTTC. Translation gives CASSQDRGSYNEQFF.

The chain links TRBV5-6 to TRBJ2-5; TRBD2 agrees at 8 bases. The germline V gene has CDR1 SGHDT and CDR2 YYEEEE. V trimming: 6 bases; J trimming: 3 bases; junction bases outside the gene matches: 10. This CDR3 spans 15 amino acids. This chain's CDR3 is CASTRTFSGEETQYF. CDR3 DNA: TGTGCCAGCACCAGGACTTTTAGCGGGGAAGAGACCCAGTACTTC.

The sample holds one count of this clonotype. This sequence joins TRBV5-1 and TRBJ1-1, with a possible D match to TRBD1 (6 bases). Germline loops: CDR1 SGHRS, CDR2 YFSETQ. This CDR3 is built from 14 residues. V shed 5 bases and J shed 4 bases, with 15 bases lying between them. CDR3 DNA: TGCGCCAGCAGGCCAGGGGCTGATCTCACTGAAGCTTTCTTT. This translates into CASRPGADLTEAFF.

V usage is TRBV24-1 and J usage is TRBJ2-5, with 7 bases lining up with TRBD2. Trimming took 0 bases from V and 2 from J; bases not matched to a gene: 5. Germline assignment: CDR1 KGHDR and CDR2 SFDVKD. The CDR3 consists of 16 residues. The CDR3 reads CATSDLVERGQETQYF. DNA of the CDR3: TGTGCCACCAGTGATTTGGTCGAGCGGGGTCAAGAGACCCAGTACTTC.

The CDR3 spells CIGGGEDTQYF. The CDR3 DNA reads TGCATAGGCGGGGGGGAGGATACGCAGTATTTT. The gene calls are TRBV20-1 and TRBJ2-3; 9 bases agree with TRBD2. The CDR3 has 11 residues. Germline-derived CDR1 and CDR2 are DFQATT and SNEGSKA (reference sequence).

This clonotype was seen once. The V call is TRBV5-5, the J call TRBJ2-2; TRBD1 aligns across 8 bases. V shed 3 bases and J 0 bases; nucleotides not matched to a gene: 4. Germline loops: CDR1 SGHKS, CDR2 YYEKEE (reference sequence). The CDR3 has 16 amino acids. In DNA, the CDR3 is TGTGCCAGCAGCTACAGGGGGGAGGCGAACACCGGGGAGCTGTTTTTT. Amino acids: CASSYRGEANTGELFF.